The subject of this entry is one T cell receptor beta chain. TCRdb's table, derived via immunoSEQ multiplex PCR, lists solely in-frame clones and lacks some. Of around 300,000 clones in the sample, around 89% were seen once. These data belong to a study of Ad26.COV2.S vaccination and SARS-CoV-2 variants. Study-wide background: The donor belonged to the COV1001 Ad26.COV2.S trial arm.

The CDR3 sequence is 15 residues long. V gave up 2 bases and J gave up 1 base, with 10 bases separating them. CDR1 is MNHEY and CDR2 is SVGAGI in the germline V gene. Described treatment: some 19 received Ad26.COV2.S at low or high dose, single or two shots; a few received placebo; per-sample allocation not given. The investigators took samples on day 63 after the first vaccine or placebo injection. The V and J genes are TRBV6-5 and TRBJ2-3, with a possible D match to TRBD1 (5 bases). The source material was peripheral blood, sampled in a trial of Ad26.COV2.S vaccine versus placebo. This TCR derives from a person between 18 and 65 years old who received the Ad26.COV2.S COVID-19 vaccine or a placebo. The CDR3 loop reads CASSYQRRGTDTQYF. Here the CDR3 DNA reads TGTGCCAGCAGTTACCAGCGCAGGGGCACAGATACGCAGTATTTT.